One and the same sample provided the 20 T cell receptor beta chains below, sequenced in a study of identical twins. TCRdb reprocessed the 5' RACE reads with MiXCR, giving one entry per CDR3 protein. The data contain 150,000 or so distinct CDR3 sequences, roughly 3.3% of them singletons. The sample comprised memory T cells sorted from blood. The receptors were gathered from a man younger than 35 in good health.

This clonotype was seen many times. The V call is TRBV12-3 or TRBV12-4, the J call TRBJ2-7, with no clear D. CDR3 length: 13 amino acids. V shed 3 bases and J shed 0 bases, with 6 bases lying between them. This CDR3 is CASSFLGSYEQYF. The CDR3 region has the DNA TGTGCCAGCAGTTTCTTGGGCTCCTACGAGCAGTACTTC.

This clonotype was observed many times. J is TRBJ2-7 and V is TRBV20-1; D gene ambiguous. The CDR3 length is 10 residues. CDR1 is DFQATT and CDR2 is SNEGSKA in the germline V gene (reference sequence). The V end was cut by 3 bases, the J end by 12 bases, with 12 bases between. CDR3 sequence: CSASQPTLYF. In DNA form, the CDR3 reads TGCAGTGCTAGTCAACCGACCCTGTACTTC.

This clonotype was recorded at least ten times. The chain carries TRBV5-1 and TRBJ2-3, with 7 nucleotides matching TRBD1. This CDR3 has 15 residues. V shed 0 bases and J 1 base; nucleotides not matched to a gene: 2. CDR1 is SGHRS and CDR2 is YFSETQ in the germline V gene. CDR3 in amino acids: CASSLEGQGTDTQYF. The CDR3 region has the DNA TGCGCCAGCAGCTTGGAAGGACAGGGCACAGATACGCAGTATTTT.

At least ten counts were recorded for this clonotype. This chain joins TRBV7-2 and TRBJ2-5; D perhaps matches TRBD1 (5 bases). Germline CDR1 is SGHTA and CDR2 is FQGNSA. This CDR3 has 14 amino acids. The V end was cut by 3 bases, the J end by 4 bases, with 12 bases between. This CDR3 is CASSFTAGLETQYF. CDR3 sequence (DNA): TGTGCCAGCAGCTTTACCGCAGGGCTAGAGACCCAGTACTTC.

This clonotype came up many times. The chain couples TRBV24-1 to TRBJ1-2; 11 bases align to TRBD1. The CDR3 has 15 amino acids. With V trimmed by 4 bases and J by 5 bases, 5 bases remained unmatched. Germline CDR1 KGHDR, CDR2 SFDVKD. For the CDR3, the DNA is TGTGCCACCAGTGACCCTGGACAGGGGGCTTATGGCTACACCTTC. The encoded protein is CATSDPGQGAYGYTF.

V usage is TRBV12-3 or TRBV12-4 and J usage is TRBJ1-4, with unresolved D. The V gene lost 3 bases and the J gene lost 8 bases, with 13 bases spanning the gap. The CDR3 is 14 amino acids. The CDR3, as DNA: TGTGCCAGCAGTTTTAGCCAGTCATCGGAAAAACTGTTTTTT. As protein: CASSFSQSSEKLFF.

This clonotype has ten or more counts. This chain uses TRBV3-1 with TRBJ2-7; no clear D. The CDR3 has 16 residues. Germline V gene data show CDR1 as LGHDT and CDR2 as YNNKEL (reference sequence). V was clipped by 7 bases and J by 0 bases, with 19 bases between them. In DNA form, the CDR3 reads TGTGCCAGCAAACTCACCCGGGCAGGAAGCTCCTACGAGCAGTACGTC. Residues: CASKLTRAGSSYEQYV.

This clonotype has ten or more counts. V and J are TRBV20-1 and TRBJ2-1; D assignment may be TRBD1 or TRBD2 (5 bases each). V was clipped by 3 bases and J by 5 bases, with 17 bases between them. CDR3 size: 15 residues. Germline CDR1 reads DFQATT; CDR2 reads SNEGSKA (reference sequence). The CDR3 loop is CSARGLWGNNNEQFF. The CDR3 DNA follows: TGCAGTGCTAGGGGCTTATGGGGGAACAACAATGAGCAGTTCTTC.

This clonotype was recorded at least ten times. V and J are TRBV15 and TRBJ2-3, with D tentatively TRBD2 (5 bases). This CDR3 comprises 16 residues. CDR1 and CDR2 from the germline V gene are LNHNV and YYDKDF (reference sequence). Trimming took off 0 bases at V and 2 bases at J, with 12 bases between the two ends. CDR3 in DNA: TGTGCCACCAGCAGAGATAGGCCGGGATACACAGATACGCAGTATTTT. Translated: CATSRDRPGYTDTQYF.

The table lists this clonotype with many counts. The DNA of the CDR3 is TGCAGTGGAATTAATGGGTATGAGCAGTTCTTC. As protein: CSGINGYEQFF. The V call is TRBV20-1, the J call TRBJ2-1; the D is unclear. Germline CDR1 reads DFQATT; CDR2 reads SNEGSKA (reference sequence). The CDR3 contains 11 residues. Between the trimmed V and J ends, which lost 7 bases and 8 bases, there was a span of 12 bases.

This clonotype was picked up many times. The chain couples TRBV9 to TRBJ2-3, with 7 bases fitting TRBD1. Germline V gene lookup returns CDR1 SGDLS and CDR2 YYNGEE. CDR3 length equals 15 residues. The V segment lost 1 base and the J segment 0 bases; nucleotides outside the gene matches: 2. The CDR3 reads CASSVRGQSTDTQYF. The CDR3 DNA is TGTGCCAGCAGCGTACGGGGACAGAGCACAGATACGCAGTATTTT. Full variable domain (missing parts from reference TRBV9 and TRBJ2-3): DSGVTQTPKHLITATGQRVTLRCSPRSGDLSVYWYQQSLDQGLQFLIQYYNGEERAKGNILERFSAQQFPDLHSELNLSSLELGDSALYFCASSVRGQSTDTQYFGPGTRLTVL.

This clonotype appeared many times. The rearrangement uses TRBV20-1 and TRBJ2-3; tentatively, D is TRBD2 (6 bases). The germline V gene encodes CDR1 DFQATT and CDR2 SNEGSKA (reference sequence). The CDR3 has 17 residues. V lost 1 base to trimming and J lost 0 bases, with 17 bases between them. The CDR3 loop reads CSARGVGLRWSTDTQYF. The CDR3 nucleotides read TGCAGTGCTAGAGGGGTGGGACTTCGGTGGAGCACAGATACGCAGTATTTT.

This clonotype was counted at least ten times. The rearrangement links TRBV20-1 to TRBJ2-1, with D maybe TRBD2 (6 bases). Trimming took 3 bases from V and 6 from J, leaving 15 bases between them. The CDR3 spans 14 residues. The germline gives CDR1 DFQATT, CDR2 SNEGSKA (reference sequence). The CDR3: CSASPPGSPNEQFF. The CDR3 region has the DNA TGCAGTGCTAGCCCGCCCGGGAGTCCCAATGAGCAGTTCTTC.

This clonotype was observed at least ten times. This chain connects TRBV20-1 to TRBJ2-3; the D gene is possibly TRBD2 (6 bases). V was clipped by 4 bases and J by 3 bases, with 17 bases between them. This CDR3 region has 15 residues. CDR1 is DFQATT, CDR2 SNEGSKA, per germline (reference sequence). As DNA, the CDR3 is TGCAGTGCTACGACTAGAGCAGAAATAACAGATACGCAGTATTTT. Its translation: CSATTRAEITDTQYF.

The chain joins TRBV20-1 to TRBJ2-1, with TRBD2 matching over 7 bases. CDR1 and CDR2 (germline): DFQATT, SNEGSKA (reference sequence). The V segment lost 2 bases and the J segment 4 bases; nucleotides outside the gene matches: 11. The CDR3 spans 16 residues. The CDR3 region has the DNA TGCAGTGCTAGATCCACCGCGGGAGAAATTTACAATGAGCAGTTCTTC. This sequence encodes CSARSTAGEIYNEQFF.

This clonotype appeared many times. The genes are TRBV20-1 and TRBJ2-2; no clear D. Trimming took 0 bases from V and 6 from J, leaving 8 bases between them. The CDR3 consists of 13 residues. Germline lookup yields CDR1 DFQATT and CDR2 SNEGSKA (reference sequence). This CDR3 reads CSARDFSAGELFF. The CDR3, as DNA: TGCAGTGCTAGAGATTTTTCGGCCGGGGAGCTGTTTTTT.

This clonotype was detected many times. The chain joins TRBV12-3 or TRBV12-4 to TRBJ1-2; 11 bases map to TRBD1. Trimming removed 2 bases from V and 1 base from J; junction bases left unmatched: 6. The CDR3 extends over 17 amino acids. The CDR3 nucleotides read TGTGCCAGCAGTTTACCCTTGGACAGGGGGCTTAACTATGGCTACACCTTC. It is translated as CASSLPLDRGLNYGYTF.

In its sample, this clonotype was seen many times. The rearrangement joins TRBV10-1 to TRBJ2-3, with 8 bases matching TRBD2. Trimming took 3 bases from V and 4 from J; bases not matched to a gene: 6. CDR1 is WNHNN, CDR2 SYGVQD, per germline (reference sequence). The CDR3 runs 15 residues. In DNA, the CDR3 is TGCGCCAGCAGTGAAACGGTTAGCGGGGCAGATACGCAGTATTTT. This translates into CASSETVSGADTQYF.

This clonotype was counted ten times or more. The chain joins TRBV5-6 to TRBJ1-6; D gene ambiguous. Trimming took 2 bases from V and 8 from J, leaving 8 bases between them. This CDR3 has 13 residues. From germline, CDR1 is SGHDT and CDR2 YYEEEE. CDR3 protein: CASSFGPDSPLHF. In nucleotides, the CDR3 is TGTGCCAGCAGCTTTGGTCCGGATTCACCCCTCCACTTT.

Ten or more counts support this clonotype. This chain uses TRBV11-1 with TRBJ2-3; D may be TRBD1 (5 bases). The CDR3 loop spans 15 amino acids. V lost 1 base, J lost 2 bases, and 10 bases lay in between. Looked up from germline, CDR1 is SGHAT and CDR2 is FQDESV (reference sequence). CDR3 in DNA: TGTGCCAGCAGCTTAGTCGGACATGTCACAGATACGCAGTATTTT. It encodes CASSLVGHVTDTQYF.